The rows below give T cell receptor beta chains drawn from one sample of a study of control samples from healthy donors and cancer patients. Assay used: immunoSEQ multiplex PCR; TCRdb lists only in-frame clones, some missing. The profile shows some 130,000 clones, about 95% of them singletons. The sequenced material came from blood. These receptors came from a man younger than 40 in good health. Each CDR3 is given with its conserved first and last residue. Fields, in order: CDR3 DNA, CDR3 protein, J gene, D gene, clone size, V gene. D genes are given only for firm matches. For some rows the clone size is stated as once, few or many, or as a class when expanded; others skip it.

CDR3nt: TGTGCCAGCAGTGGAGGGGCATCTGATACGCAGTATTTT
CDR3aa: CASSGGASDTQYF
j_gene: TRBJ2-3
d_gene: -
abundance: -
v_gene: TRBV11-2

CDR3nt: TGTGCCAGCAGTTTTTCTTCTCGGCCGCGAGCTTTCTTT
CDR3aa: CASSFSSRPRAFF
j_gene: TRBJ1-1
d_gene: -
abundance: -
v_gene: TRBV28

CDR3nt: TGTGCCAGCAGCCCGTCCCCGAGAGCAACTAATGAAAAACTGTTTTTT
CDR3aa: CASSPSPRATNEKLFF
j_gene: TRBJ1-4
d_gene: -
abundance: once
v_gene: TRBV28

CDR3nt: TGTGCCAGCAGTTTCGGCGGACAGAGCGGCTACAATGAGCAGTTCTTC
CDR3aa: CASSFGGQSGYNEQFF
j_gene: TRBJ2-1
d_gene: -
abundance: -
v_gene: TRBV27

CDR3nt: TGCGCCAGCAGCCAACATGACAGGGGTTACACTGAAGCTTTCTTT
CDR3aa: CASSQHDRGYTEAFF
j_gene: TRBJ1-1
d_gene: TRBD1
abundance: -
v_gene: TRBV4-3

CDR3nt: TGCGCCAGCAGCTACCGGACAGGAACGTACGAGCAGTACTTC
CDR3aa: CASSYRTGTYEQYF
j_gene: TRBJ2-7
d_gene: TRBD1
abundance: -
v_gene: TRBV5-1

CDR3nt: TGTGCCAGCAGCTTAGGACAGGCGGCTAGCACAGATACGCAGTATTTT
CDR3aa: CASSLGQAASTDTQYF
j_gene: TRBJ2-3
d_gene: -
abundance: -
v_gene: TRBV7-9

CDR3nt: TGTGCCAGCAGCCAGGTTGGTGGGTACCAAGAGACCCAGTACTTC
CDR3aa: CASSQVGGYQETQYF
j_gene: TRBJ2-5
d_gene: -
abundance: -
v_gene: TRBV14

CDR3nt: TGTGCCAGCAGTTTGTTTAGGCTACCCTCCTACGAGCAGTACTTC
CDR3aa: CASSLFRLPSYEQYF
j_gene: TRBJ2-7
d_gene: -
abundance: -
v_gene: TRBV28

CDR3nt: TGTGCCAGCAGCCAAGGGGGAGAGACCCAGTACTTC
CDR3aa: CASSQGGETQYF
j_gene: TRBJ2-5
d_gene: -
abundance: -
v_gene: TRBV3-1/TRBV3-2

CDR3nt: TGTGCTAGCAGCCCGGACGCGCGCTTGACAGATACGCAGTATTTT
CDR3aa: CASSPDARLTDTQYF
j_gene: TRBJ2-3
d_gene: -
abundance: -
v_gene: TRBV7-7

CDR3nt: TGTGCCAGCAGTTATGGCAGGAACACTGAAGCTTTCTTT
CDR3aa: CASSYGRNTEAFF
j_gene: TRBJ1-1
d_gene: -
abundance: -
v_gene: TRBV6-5

CDR3nt: TGTGCCAGTAGTATAGTGAGAGGCGAGCAGTACTTC
CDR3aa: CASSIVRGEQYF
j_gene: TRBJ2-7
d_gene: -
abundance: -
v_gene: TRBV19

CDR3nt: TGCAGTGCTAGTCGAGCGGGGGCCCAGGGAGAGACCCAGTACTTC
CDR3aa: CSASRAGAQGETQYF
j_gene: TRBJ2-5
d_gene: TRBD2
abundance: -
v_gene: TRBV20-1

CDR3nt: TGTGCCAGCAGCGTAGGTAGCGGTAGCTCCTACAATGAGCAGTTCTTC
CDR3aa: CASSVGSGSSYNEQFF
j_gene: TRBJ2-1
d_gene: -
abundance: -
v_gene: TRBV9

CDR3nt: TGTGCCAGCAGCCTGGACAGGGGCCTCCCAGATACGCAGTATTTT
CDR3aa: CASSLDRGLPDTQYF
j_gene: TRBJ2-3
d_gene: TRBD1
abundance: once
v_gene: TRBV5-4

CDR3nt: TGTGCCAGTAGTATCCCACGGGGCCAGGATGAAAAACTGTTTTTT
CDR3aa: CASSIPRGQDEKLFF
j_gene: TRBJ1-4
d_gene: -
abundance: -
v_gene: TRBV19

CDR3nt: TGTGCCACCAGTGATTCCCTCTCGACGGTTAACTATGGCTACACCTTC
CDR3aa: CATSDSLSTVNYGYTF
j_gene: TRBJ1-2
d_gene: -
abundance: -
v_gene: TRBV24-1

CDR3nt: TGTGCCAGCAGTTACGGACTAACTAGCGGGGTGACTAAACAAGAGACCCAGTACTTC
CDR3aa: CASSYGLTSGVTKQETQYF
j_gene: TRBJ2-5
d_gene: TRBD2
abundance: -
v_gene: TRBV6-2/TRBV6-3

CDR3nt: TGTGCCAGCAGCCCCCCCGGACAGGAATACAATGAGCAGTTCTTC
CDR3aa: CASSPPGQEYNEQFF
j_gene: TRBJ2-1
d_gene: TRBD1
abundance: once
v_gene: TRBV9

CDR3nt: TGTGCCAGCAGCGCAGGTAATTCACCCCTCCACTTT
CDR3aa: CASSAGNSPLHF
j_gene: TRBJ1-6
d_gene: -
abundance: -
v_gene: TRBV9

CDR3nt: TGTGCCACGGGGGAGGGGTCAAACACTGAAGCTTTCTTT
CDR3aa: CATGEGSNTEAFF
j_gene: TRBJ1-1
d_gene: -
abundance: -
v_gene: TRBV2